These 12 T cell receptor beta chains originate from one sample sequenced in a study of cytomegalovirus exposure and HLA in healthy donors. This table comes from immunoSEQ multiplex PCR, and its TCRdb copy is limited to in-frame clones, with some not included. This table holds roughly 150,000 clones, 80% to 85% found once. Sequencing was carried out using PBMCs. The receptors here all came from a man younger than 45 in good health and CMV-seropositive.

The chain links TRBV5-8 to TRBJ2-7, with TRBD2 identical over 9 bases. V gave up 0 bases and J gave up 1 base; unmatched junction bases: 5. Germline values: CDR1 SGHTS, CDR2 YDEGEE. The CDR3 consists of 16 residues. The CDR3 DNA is TGTGCCAGCAGCTTGGCCGGGCGGGGGGGGTCCTACGAGCAGTACTTC. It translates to CASSLAGRGGSYEQYF.

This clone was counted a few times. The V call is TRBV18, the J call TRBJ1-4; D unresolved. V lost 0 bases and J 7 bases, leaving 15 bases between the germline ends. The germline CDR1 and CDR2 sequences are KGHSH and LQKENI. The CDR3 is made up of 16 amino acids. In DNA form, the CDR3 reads TGTGCCAGCTCACCACCGGGCGTCTTGGTCGGTGAAAAACTGTTTTTT. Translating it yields CASSPPGVLVGEKLFF.

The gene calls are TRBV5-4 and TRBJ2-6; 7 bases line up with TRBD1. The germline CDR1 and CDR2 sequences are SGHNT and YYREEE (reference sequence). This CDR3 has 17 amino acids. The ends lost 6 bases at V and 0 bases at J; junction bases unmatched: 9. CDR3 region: CASNRDSSASGANVLTF. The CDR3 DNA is TGTGCCAGCAACCGGGACAGCTCGGCCTCTGGGGCCAACGTCCTGACTTTC.

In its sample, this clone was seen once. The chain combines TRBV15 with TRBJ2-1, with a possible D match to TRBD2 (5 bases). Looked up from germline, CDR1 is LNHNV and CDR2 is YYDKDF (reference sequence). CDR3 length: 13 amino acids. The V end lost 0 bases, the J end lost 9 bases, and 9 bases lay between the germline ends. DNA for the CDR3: TGTGCCACCAGCAGAGATGTAGGGAGTGAGCAGTTCTTC. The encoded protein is CATSRDVGSEQFF.

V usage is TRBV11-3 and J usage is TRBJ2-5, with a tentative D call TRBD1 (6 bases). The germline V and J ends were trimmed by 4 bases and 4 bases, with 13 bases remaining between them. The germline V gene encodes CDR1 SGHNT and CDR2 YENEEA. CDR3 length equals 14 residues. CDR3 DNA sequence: TGTGCCAGCAGCTCGCAGGGGATTGGAGAGACCCAGTACTTC. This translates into CASSSQGIGETQYF. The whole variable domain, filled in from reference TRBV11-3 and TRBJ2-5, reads EAGVVQSPRYKIIEKKQPVAFWCNPISGHNTLYWYLQNLGQGPELLIRYENEEAVDDSQLPKDRFSAERLKGVDSTLKIQPAELGDSAVYLCASSSQGIGETQYFGPGTRLLVL.

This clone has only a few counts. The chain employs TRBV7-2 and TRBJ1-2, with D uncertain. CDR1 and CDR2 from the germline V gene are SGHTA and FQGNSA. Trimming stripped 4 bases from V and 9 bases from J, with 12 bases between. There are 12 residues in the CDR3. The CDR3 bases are TGTGCCAGCAGCTCGGTGCTCAAGAGCTACACCTTC. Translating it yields CASSSVLKSYTF.

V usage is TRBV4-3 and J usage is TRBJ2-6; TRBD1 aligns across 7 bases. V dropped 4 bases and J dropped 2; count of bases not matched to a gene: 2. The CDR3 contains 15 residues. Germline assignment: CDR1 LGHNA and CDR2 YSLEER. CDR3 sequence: CASSRGTAGANVLTF. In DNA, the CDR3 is TGCGCCAGCAGCCGGGGGACAGCTGGGGCCAACGTCCTGACTTTC.

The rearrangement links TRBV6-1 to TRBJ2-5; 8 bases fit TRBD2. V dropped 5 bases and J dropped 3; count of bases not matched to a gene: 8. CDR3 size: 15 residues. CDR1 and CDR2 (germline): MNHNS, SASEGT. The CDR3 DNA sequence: TGTGCCAGCAGTTCCCCGGGAGCGGGAGAAGAGACCCAGTACTTC. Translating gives CASSSPGAGEETQYF.

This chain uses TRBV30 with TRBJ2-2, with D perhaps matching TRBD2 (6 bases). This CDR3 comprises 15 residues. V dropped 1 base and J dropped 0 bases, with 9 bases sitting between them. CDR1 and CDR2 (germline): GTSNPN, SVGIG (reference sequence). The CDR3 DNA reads TGTGCCTGGAGTGCGGGGGAATCGAACACCGGGGAGCTGTTTTTT. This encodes CAWSAGESNTGELFF.

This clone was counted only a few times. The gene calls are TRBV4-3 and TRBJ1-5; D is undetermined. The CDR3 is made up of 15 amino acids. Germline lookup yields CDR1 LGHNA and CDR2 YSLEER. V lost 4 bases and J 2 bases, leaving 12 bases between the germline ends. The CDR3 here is CASSPGRGGNQPQHF. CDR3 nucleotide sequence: TGCGCCAGCAGCCCTGGGCGGGGAGGCAATCAGCCCCAGCATTTT.

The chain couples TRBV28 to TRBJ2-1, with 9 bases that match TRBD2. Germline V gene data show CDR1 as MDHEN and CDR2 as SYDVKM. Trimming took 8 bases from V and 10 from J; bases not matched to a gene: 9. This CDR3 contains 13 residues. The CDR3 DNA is TGTGCCAGCGTACTAGCGGGTGTTGGGGAGCAGTTCTTC. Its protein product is CASVLAGVGEQFF.

The CDR3 DNA follows: TGTGCCAGCGAAATGACAGCTAACTATGGCTACACCTTC. This sequence encodes CASEMTANYGYTF. The chain has TRBV28 and TRBJ1-2, with a tentative D call TRBD1 (5 bases). V gave up 8 bases and J gave up 0 bases, with 10 bases separating them. The CDR3 has 13 residues. From germline, CDR1 is MDHEN and CDR2 SYDVKM.